This TCR beta chain was obtained from a study of cytomegalovirus exposure and HLA in healthy donors. Both 60 Vbeta primers and 13 Jbeta primers went into the PCR. The repertoire was sequenced with immunoSEQ multiplex PCR; TCRdb's copy has only in-frame clones and lacks some. This table holds 100,000 to 150,000 clones, roughly 74% found once. Germline lookup yields CDR1 SGHNT and CDR2 YYREEE (reference sequence). V was cut by 6 bases and J by 0 bases, with 16 bases left in between. The CDR3 sequence is 16 residues long. The rearrangement uses TRBV5-4 and TRBJ2-1, with D possibly being TRBD2 (6 bases). The sequencing sample was made of PBMCs. This sequence was found in a woman in her fifties or sixties in good health and CMV-seropositive. The CDR3: CASMSGGDVSYNEQFF. CDR3 nucleotides: TGTGCCAGCATGTCCGGGGGAGATGTCTCCTACAATGAGCAGTTCTTC.